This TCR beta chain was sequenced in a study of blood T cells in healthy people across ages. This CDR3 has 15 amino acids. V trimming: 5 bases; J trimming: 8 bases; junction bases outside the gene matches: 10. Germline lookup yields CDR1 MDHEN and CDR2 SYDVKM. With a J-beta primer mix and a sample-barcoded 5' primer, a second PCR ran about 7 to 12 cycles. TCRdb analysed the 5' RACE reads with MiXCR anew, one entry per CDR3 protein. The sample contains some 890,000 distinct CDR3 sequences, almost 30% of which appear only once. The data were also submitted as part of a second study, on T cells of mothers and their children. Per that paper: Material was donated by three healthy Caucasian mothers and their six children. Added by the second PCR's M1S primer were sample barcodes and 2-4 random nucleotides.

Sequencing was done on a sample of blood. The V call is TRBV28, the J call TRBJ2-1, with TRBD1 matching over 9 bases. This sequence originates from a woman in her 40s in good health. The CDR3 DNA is TGTGCCAGCAGTACCCCGGGACAGGGTTGGGATGAGCAGTTCTTC. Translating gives CASSTPGQGWDEQFF.